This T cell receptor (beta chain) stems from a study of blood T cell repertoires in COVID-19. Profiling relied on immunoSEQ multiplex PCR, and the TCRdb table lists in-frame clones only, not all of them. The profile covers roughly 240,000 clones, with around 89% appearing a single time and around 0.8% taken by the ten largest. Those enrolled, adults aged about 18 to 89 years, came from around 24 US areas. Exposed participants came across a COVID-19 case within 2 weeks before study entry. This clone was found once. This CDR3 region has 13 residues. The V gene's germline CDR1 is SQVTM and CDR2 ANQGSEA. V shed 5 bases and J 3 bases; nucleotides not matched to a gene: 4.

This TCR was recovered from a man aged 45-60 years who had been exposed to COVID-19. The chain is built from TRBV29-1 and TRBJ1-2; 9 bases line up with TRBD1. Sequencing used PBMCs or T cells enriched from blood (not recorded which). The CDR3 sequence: CSVTTGGDYGYTF. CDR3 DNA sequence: TGCAGCGTTACGACAGGGGGGGACTATGGCTACACCTTC.